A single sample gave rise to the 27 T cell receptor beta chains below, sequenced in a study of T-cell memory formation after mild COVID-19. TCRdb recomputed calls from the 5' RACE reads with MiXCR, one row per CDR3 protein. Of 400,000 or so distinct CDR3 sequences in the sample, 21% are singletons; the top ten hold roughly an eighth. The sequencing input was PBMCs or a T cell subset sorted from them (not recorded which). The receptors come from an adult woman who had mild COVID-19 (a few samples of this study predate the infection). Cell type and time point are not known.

CDR3 residues: CASSQDWAEGWSSSYEQYF. The CDR3 DNA reads TGTGCCAGCAGCCAAGATTGGGCGGAAGGATGGTCCAGCTCCTACGAGCAGTACTTC. This chain links TRBV14 with TRBJ2-7; no firm D call. V was shortened by 0 bases and J by 0 bases, with 21 bases between the two germline ends. Germline lookup yields CDR1 SGHDN and CDR2 FVKESK. The length of the CDR3 is 19 residues.

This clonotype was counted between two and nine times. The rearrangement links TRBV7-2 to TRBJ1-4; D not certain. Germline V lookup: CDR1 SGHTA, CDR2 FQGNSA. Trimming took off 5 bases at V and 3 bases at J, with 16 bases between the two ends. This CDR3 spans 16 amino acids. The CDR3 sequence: CASSPEERGSNEKLFF. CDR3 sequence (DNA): TGTGCCAGCAGCCCCGAGGAACGGGGATCTAATGAAAAACTGTTTTTT.

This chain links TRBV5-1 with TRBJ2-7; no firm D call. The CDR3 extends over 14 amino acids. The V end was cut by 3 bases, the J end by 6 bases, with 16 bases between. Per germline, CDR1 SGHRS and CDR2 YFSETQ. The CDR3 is CASSSSSSLVEQYF. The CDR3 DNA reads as TGCGCCAGCAGCTCTTCCTCCTCCTTGGTCGAGCAGTACTTC.

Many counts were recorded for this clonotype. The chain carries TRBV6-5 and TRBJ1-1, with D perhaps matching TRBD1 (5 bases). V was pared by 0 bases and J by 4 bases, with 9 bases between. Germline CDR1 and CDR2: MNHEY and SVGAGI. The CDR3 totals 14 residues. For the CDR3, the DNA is TGTGCCAGCAGTTACTCTGGGGGGAGCACTGAAGCTTTCTTT. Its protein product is CASSYSGGSTEAFF.

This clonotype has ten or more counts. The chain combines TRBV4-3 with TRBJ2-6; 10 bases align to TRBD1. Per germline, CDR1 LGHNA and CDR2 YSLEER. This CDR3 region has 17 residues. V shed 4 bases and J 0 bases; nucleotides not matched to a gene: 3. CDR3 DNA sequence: TGCGCCAGCAGCCTTAGGACAGGGGGCTCTGGGGCCAACGTCCTGACTTTC. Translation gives CASSLRTGGSGANVLTF.

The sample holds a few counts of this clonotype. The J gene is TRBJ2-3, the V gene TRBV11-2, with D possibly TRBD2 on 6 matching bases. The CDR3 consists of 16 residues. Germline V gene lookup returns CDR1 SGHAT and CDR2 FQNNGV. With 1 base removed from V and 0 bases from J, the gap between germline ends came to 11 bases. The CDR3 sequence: CASSLGSGSSTDTQYF. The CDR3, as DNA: TGTGCCAGCAGCTTAGGAAGCGGGTCAAGCACAGATACGCAGTATTTT.

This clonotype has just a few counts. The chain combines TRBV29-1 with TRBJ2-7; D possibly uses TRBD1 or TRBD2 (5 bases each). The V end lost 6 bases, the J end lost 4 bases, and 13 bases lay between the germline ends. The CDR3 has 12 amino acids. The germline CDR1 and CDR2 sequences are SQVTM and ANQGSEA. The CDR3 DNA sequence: TGCAGCGTGGGGACGCCACCTTACGAGCAGTACTTC. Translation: CSVGTPPYEQYF.

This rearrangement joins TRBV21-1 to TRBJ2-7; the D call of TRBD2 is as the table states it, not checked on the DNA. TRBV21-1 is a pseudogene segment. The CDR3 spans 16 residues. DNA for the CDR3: TGTGCCAGCAGCAAAGGTTATAGCGGGCTGAACTACGAGCAGTACTTC. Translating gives CASSKGYSGLNYEQYF.

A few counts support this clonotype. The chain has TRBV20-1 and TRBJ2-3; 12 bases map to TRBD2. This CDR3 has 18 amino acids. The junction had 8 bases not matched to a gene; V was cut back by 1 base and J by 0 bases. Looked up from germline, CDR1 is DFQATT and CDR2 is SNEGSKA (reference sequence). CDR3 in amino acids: CSARGGLAGGTSTDTQYF. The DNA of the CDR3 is TGCAGTGCTAGAGGGGGCCTAGCGGGAGGGACTAGCACAGATACGCAGTATTTT.

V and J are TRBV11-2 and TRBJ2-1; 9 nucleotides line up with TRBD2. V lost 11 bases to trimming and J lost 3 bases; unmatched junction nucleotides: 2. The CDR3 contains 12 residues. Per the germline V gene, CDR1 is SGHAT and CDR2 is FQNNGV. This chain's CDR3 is CAASGNYNEQFF. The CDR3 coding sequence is TGTGCCGCTAGCGGGAACTACAATGAGCAGTTCTTC.

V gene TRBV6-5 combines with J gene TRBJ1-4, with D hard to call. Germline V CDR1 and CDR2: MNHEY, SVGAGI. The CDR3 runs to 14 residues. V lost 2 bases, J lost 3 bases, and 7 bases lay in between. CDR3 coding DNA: TGTGCCAGCAGTTACGGGTTCTCTAATGAAAAACTGTTTTTT. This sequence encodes CASSYGFSNEKLFF.

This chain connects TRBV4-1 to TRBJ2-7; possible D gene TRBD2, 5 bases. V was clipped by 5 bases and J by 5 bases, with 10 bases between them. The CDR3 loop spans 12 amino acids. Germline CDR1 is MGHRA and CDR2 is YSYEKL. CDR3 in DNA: TGCGCCAGCAGCAATCAGAGGGACGAGCAGTACTTC. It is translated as CASSNQRDEQYF.

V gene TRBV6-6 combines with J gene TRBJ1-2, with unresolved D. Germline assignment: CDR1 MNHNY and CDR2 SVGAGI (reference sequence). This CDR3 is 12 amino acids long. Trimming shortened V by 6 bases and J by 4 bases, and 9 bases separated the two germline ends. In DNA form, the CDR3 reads TGTGCCAGCAGAGGCGGGCGCTATGGCTACACCTTC. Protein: CASRGGRYGYTF.

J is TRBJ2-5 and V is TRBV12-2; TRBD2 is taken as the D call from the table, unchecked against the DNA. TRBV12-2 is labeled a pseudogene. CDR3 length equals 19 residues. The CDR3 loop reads CASRLGGDDPEGFQETQYF. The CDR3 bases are TGTGCAAGTCGCTTAGGGGGTGACGACCCGGAGGGTTTTCAAGAGACCCAGTACTTC.

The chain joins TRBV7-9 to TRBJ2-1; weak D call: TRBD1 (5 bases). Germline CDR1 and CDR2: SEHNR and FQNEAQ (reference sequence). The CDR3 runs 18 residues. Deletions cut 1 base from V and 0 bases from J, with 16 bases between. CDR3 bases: TGTGCCAGCAGCTTAGTTTTCAGGGCGCAGGGCTCCTACAATGAGCAGTTCTTC. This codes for CASSLVFRAQGSYNEQFF.

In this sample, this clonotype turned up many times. The CDR3: CASRKGQGAGEETQYF. Written as DNA, the CDR3 is TGCGCCAGCAGAAAGGGACAGGGGGCAGGGGAAGAGACCCAGTACTTC. The genes are TRBV5-1 and TRBJ2-5, with TRBD1 matching over 12 bases. Losses at the gene ends were 5 bases for V and 3 bases for J; bases not matched to a gene: 8. CDR3 length equals 16 residues. Per the germline V gene, CDR1 is SGHRS and CDR2 is YFSETQ.

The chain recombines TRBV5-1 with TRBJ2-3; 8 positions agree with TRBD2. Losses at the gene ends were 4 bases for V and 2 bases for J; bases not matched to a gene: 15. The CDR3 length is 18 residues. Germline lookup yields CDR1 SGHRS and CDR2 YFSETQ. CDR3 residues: CASSPQSSSGGVTDTQYF. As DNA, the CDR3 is TGCGCCAGCAGCCCCCAGAGCTCCAGCGGGGGTGTCACAGATACGCAGTATTTT. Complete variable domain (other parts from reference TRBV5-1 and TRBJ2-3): KAGVTQTPRYLIKTRGQQVTLSCSPISGHRSVSWYQQTPGQGLQFLFEYFSETQRNKGNFPGRFSGRQFSNSRSEMNVSTLELGDSALYLCASSPQSSSGGVTDTQYFGPGTRLTVL.

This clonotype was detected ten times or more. The CDR3 coding sequence is TGTGCCAGCATCGCCAGCACAGATACGCAGTATTTT. The encoded protein is CASIASTDTQYF. The gene calls are TRBV2 and TRBJ2-3; no clear D. The germline V and J ends were trimmed by 7 bases and 0 bases, with 5 bases remaining between them. CDR1 is SNHLY and CDR2 is FYNNEI in the germline V gene. This CDR3 is 12 amino acids long.

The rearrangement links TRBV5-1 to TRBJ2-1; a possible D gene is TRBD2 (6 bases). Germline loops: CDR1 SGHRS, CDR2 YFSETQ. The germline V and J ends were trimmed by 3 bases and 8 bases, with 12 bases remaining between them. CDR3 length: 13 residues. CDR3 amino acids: CASSSGEAYEQFF. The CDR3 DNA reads TGCGCCAGCAGCTCGGGGGAGGCATATGAGCAGTTCTTC. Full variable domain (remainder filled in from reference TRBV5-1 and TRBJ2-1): KAGVTQTPRYLIKTRGQQVTLSCSPISGHRSVSWYQQTPGQGLQFLFEYFSETQRNKGNFPGRFSGRQFSNSRSEMNVSTLELGDSALYLCASSSGEAYEQFFGPGTRLTVL.

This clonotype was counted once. Written as DNA, the CDR3 is TGTGCCAGCAGCCATGGGACAGAAGAGACCCAGTACTTC. The encoded protein is CASSHGTEETQYF. The genes are TRBV7-2 and TRBJ2-5, with 7 bases aligning to TRBD1. Trimming at V came to 5 bases and at J to 3 bases, leaving 3 bases not matched to a gene. From germline, CDR1 is SGHTA and CDR2 FQGNSA. CDR3 length: 13 amino acids.

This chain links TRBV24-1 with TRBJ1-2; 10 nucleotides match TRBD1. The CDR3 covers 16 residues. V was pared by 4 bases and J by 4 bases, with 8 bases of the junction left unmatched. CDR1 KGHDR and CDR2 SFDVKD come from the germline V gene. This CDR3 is CATSETGTGVGYGYTF. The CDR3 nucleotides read TGTGCCACCAGTGAGACCGGGACAGGGGTCGGCTATGGCTACACCTTC.

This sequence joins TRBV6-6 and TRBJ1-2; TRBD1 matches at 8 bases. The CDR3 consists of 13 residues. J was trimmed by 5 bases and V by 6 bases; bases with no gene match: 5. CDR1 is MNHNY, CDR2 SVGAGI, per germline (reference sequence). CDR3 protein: CASRKGQAYGYTF. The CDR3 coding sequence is TGTGCCAGCAGAAAGGGACAGGCTTATGGCTACACCTTC.

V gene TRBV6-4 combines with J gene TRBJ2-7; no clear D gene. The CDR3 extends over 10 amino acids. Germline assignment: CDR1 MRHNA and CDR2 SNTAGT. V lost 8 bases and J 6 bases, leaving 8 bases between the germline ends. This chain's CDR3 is CASAAPEQYF. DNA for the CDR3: TGTGCCAGCGCAGCACCCGAGCAGTACTTC.

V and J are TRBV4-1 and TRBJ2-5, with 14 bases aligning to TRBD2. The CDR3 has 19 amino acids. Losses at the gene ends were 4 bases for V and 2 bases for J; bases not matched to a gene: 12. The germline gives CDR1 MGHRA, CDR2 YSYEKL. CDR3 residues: CASSPGTSGRGWGQETQYF. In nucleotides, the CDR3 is TGCGCCAGCAGCCCTGGGACTAGCGGGAGAGGATGGGGGCAAGAGACCCAGTACTTC.

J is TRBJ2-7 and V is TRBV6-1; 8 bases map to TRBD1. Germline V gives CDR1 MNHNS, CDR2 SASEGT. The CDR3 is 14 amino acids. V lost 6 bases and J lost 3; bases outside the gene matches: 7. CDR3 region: CASRSDRGRYEQYF. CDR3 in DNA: TGTGCCAGCAGGTCTGACAGGGGACGCTACGAGCAGTACTTC.

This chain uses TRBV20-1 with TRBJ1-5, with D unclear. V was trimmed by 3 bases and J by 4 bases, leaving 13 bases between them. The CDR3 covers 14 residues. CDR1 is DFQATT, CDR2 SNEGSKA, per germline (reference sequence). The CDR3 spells CSARSGLPNQPQHF. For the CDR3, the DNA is TGCAGTGCTAGGTCTGGACTGCCTAATCAGCCCCAGCATTTT.

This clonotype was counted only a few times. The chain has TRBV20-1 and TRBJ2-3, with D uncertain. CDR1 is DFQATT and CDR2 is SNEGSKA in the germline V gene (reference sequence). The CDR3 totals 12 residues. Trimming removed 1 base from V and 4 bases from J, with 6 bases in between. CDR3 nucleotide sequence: TGCAGTGCTAGAGTTTTGGCAGATACGCAGTATTTT. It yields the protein CSARVLADTQYF.